This T cell receptor (beta chain) came from a study of chemoradiotherapy in HPV16-positive cancers. Germline CDR1 and CDR2: LNHDA and SQIVND (reference sequence). CDR3 length: 15 residues. The ends were cut back, 6 bases at V and 1 base at J, with 15 bases in the middle. Clones were sequenced by immunoSEQ multiplex PCR, and TCRdb holds only the in-frame ones, with some missing. The top ten clones hold 2.8% of a sample with more than 9,500 clones, less than 90% of them seen once. The origin of this receptor is a human donor with HPV-associated anogenital cancer. The sample here was blood, taken from a patient who underwent chemoradiotherapy. The V call is TRBV19, the J call TRBJ1-1; D is possibly TRBD1 (6 bases). The CDR3 nucleotides are TGTGCCAGTAGGGAGTTGGGGGCTGGGAACACTGAAGCTTTCTTT. Its protein is CASRELGAGNTEAFF.